This TCR beta chain is drawn from a study of post-analysis software for immune sequencing data. Study as a whole: Patients had relapsing-remitting, secondary progressive or progressive-relapsing multiple sclerosis; some lacked subtype.

General study findings and limits: The study found TRBV5-6, TRBV5-1 and TRBV20-1 among a few TRBV segments more frequent in patients than controls. Diversity measured as normalized Chao1 was significantly lower in multiple sclerosis patients than in controls. Under the F measure, samples that were prepared in one batch clustered strongly together.

As for this clonotype: Antigen specificity is unknown.

Sequencing libraries made from TCR beta cDNA carried unique molecular identifiers. T cells, roughly 0.9 to 11 million of them, yielded roughly 550,000 cDNA molecules. From the PCR reads, TCRdb called clonotypes with MiXCR, one entry per CDR3 protein. The sample records 550,000 to 700,000 distinct CDR3 sequences, around 44% being singletons. The CDR3 runs to 15 residues. The source material was blood. V gene TRBV21-1 combines with J gene TRBJ2-3. TRBV21-1 is reported as a pseudogene. The TCR sequence derives from a girl aged 10 to 17 with multiple sclerosis. The CDR3 region has the DNA TGTGCCAGCAGGGATGGCAGGCTAAACACAGATACGCAGTATTTT. Translation: CASRDGRLNTDTQYF.